The 26 T cell receptor beta chains listed next were all sequenced from one sample in a study of CD8+CD57+ T cells in acquired aplastic anemia. The authors sequenced patients whose flow cytometry had shown CD8+CD57+ cell expansion. According to the study, genomic DNA was the template for TCR beta VDJ and CDR3 profiling. From the reads, TCRdb called clonotypes with MiXCR, one entry per CDR3 protein. The repertoire has some 140,000 distinct CDR3 sequences, about 48% of them found once; the top ten carry approximately 12%. Sequencing input: sorted CD4+, CD8+, or CD8+CD57+ T cells (not recorded which) from PBMCs. These receptors were collected from a human donor with aplastic anemia.

Turning to this clonotype: This may come from a read error, since a much larger clone is one base off. The chain links TRBV4-3 to TRBJ1-6; D possibly corresponds to TRBD1 (5 bases). Germline CDR1 reads LGHNA; CDR2 reads YSLEER. The CDR3 sequence is 16 residues long. V lost 0 bases and J lost 8, with 14 bases in between. The CDR3 sequence is CASSQDFWGGDSPLHF. In DNA form, the CDR3 reads TGCGCCAGCAGCCAAGATTTTTGGGGCGGAGATTCACCCCTCCACTTT.

The chain carries TRBV19 and TRBJ1-3; a weak D match, TRBD1 (5 bases). The CDR3 spans 14 residues. Trimming cost V 8 bases and J 8 bases, with 19 bases left between them. Germline V gene lookup returns CDR1 LNHDA and CDR2 SQIVND (reference sequence). The CDR3, as DNA: TGTGCCAGTTCGGGGCAGGCGGCGCGTTACACCATATATTTT. Translating it yields CASSGQAARYTIYF.

The chain is built from TRBV9 and TRBJ2-3; 7 bases agree with TRBD1. Germline assignment: CDR1 SGDLS and CDR2 YYNGEE. The CDR3 is 14 amino acids. The V gene end was trimmed by 3 bases and the J gene end by 3 bases; junction bases not matched to a gene: 4. CDR3 loop: CASSGQGRTDTQYF. In nucleotides, the CDR3 is TGTGCCAGCAGCGGACAGGGCCGAACAGATACGCAGTATTTT.

In its sample, this clonotype was seen a few times. Here the CDR3 reads CSVGGKPGNTIYF. In DNA form, the CDR3 reads TGCAGCGTTGGGGGGAAACCTGGAAACACCATATATTTT. The chain employs TRBV29-1 and TRBJ1-3, with a tentative D call TRBD1 (5 bases). This CDR3 spans 13 amino acids. Trimming pared 4 bases from V and 2 bases from J, leaving 9 bases between. Germline assignment: CDR1 SQVTM and CDR2 ANQGSEA.

This clonotype was counted many times. The chain joins TRBV5-8 to TRBJ1-1; 7 nucleotides agree with TRBD1. Germline lookup yields CDR1 SGHTS and CDR2 YDEGEE. The J segment lost 0 bases and the V segment lost 4 bases, leaving 9 bases of the junction unmatched. The CDR3 extends over 16 amino acids. The CDR3 DNA reads as TGTGCCAGCAGCACCTTGACAGGGCCCCTGAACACTGAAGCTTTCTTT. Translating it yields CASSTLTGPLNTEAFF.

Of note for this clonotype: This CDR3 fails to terminate in the conserved phenylalanine or tryptophan, so it likely reflects a read error. The chain uses TRBV20-1 and TRBJ2-7; either TRBD1 or TRBD2 may fit D (5 bases each). The CDR3 runs to 14 residues. Germline CDR1 reads DFQATT; CDR2 reads SNEGSKA (reference sequence). V was cut by 3 bases and J by 7 bases, with 19 bases left in between. As DNA, the CDR3 is TGCAGTGCTAGGGCCGAACAGGACTTTGGAGAGCAGTACTCC. Its translation is CSARAEQDFGEQYS.

V is TRBV3-1 and J is TRBJ2-1; unclear D gene. Trimming cost V 4 bases and J 8 bases, with 9 bases left between them. Germline assignment: CDR1 LGHDT and CDR2 YNNKEL (reference sequence). The CDR3 has 12 residues. The CDR3 DNA follows: TGTGCCAGCAGCCTTAGGAGTGATGAGCAGTTCTTC. Translated: CASSLRSDEQFF.

The chain has TRBV4-1 and TRBJ1-2, with 8 bases matching TRBD1. Germline V gene data show CDR1 as MGHRA and CDR2 as YSYEKL. This CDR3 has 19 residues. The V and J ends lost 1 base and 3 bases, in that order; junction bases with no gene match: 16. The DNA for the CDR3 is TGCGCCAGCAGCCAAGTACTTGGGGACAGGAGTAAGAAACACTATGGCTACACCTTC. This translates into CASSQVLGDRSKKHYGYTF.

This sequence joins TRBV19 and TRBJ2-2; 8 bases match TRBD1. The CDR3 sequence is 14 residues long. The germline gives CDR1 LNHDA, CDR2 SQIVND (reference sequence). The ends lost 3 bases at V and 7 bases at J; junction bases unmatched: 4. DNA for the CDR3: TGTGCCAGTAGTATGGACAGGGATGTCGGGGAGCTGTTTTTT. Its protein product is CASSMDRDVGELFF.

This clonotype has ten or more counts. V and J are TRBV19 and TRBJ1-4; no reliable D call. V was clipped by 3 bases and J by 8 bases, with 10 bases between them. Germline assignment: CDR1 LNHDA and CDR2 SQIVND (reference sequence). This CDR3 region has 13 residues. CDR3 DNA sequence: TGTGCCAGTAGTATTCCATGGGAGGAAAAACTGTTTTTT. Protein product: CASSIPWEEKLFF.

This clonotype was recorded at least ten times. The rearrangement joins TRBV2 to TRBJ2-1, with 7 bases fitting TRBD2. The V segment lost 1 base and the J segment 0 bases; nucleotides outside the gene matches: 6. Germline assignment: CDR1 SNHLY and CDR2 FYNNEI. The CDR3 loop spans 17 amino acids. The CDR3, as DNA: TGTGCCAGCAGTGAAGGAGCGGGGCGACTCTCCTACAATGAGCAGTTCTTC. Amino acids: CASSEGAGRLSYNEQFF.

This clonotype was counted ten times or more. V and J are TRBV19 and TRBJ1-1, with no clear D. The V gene's germline CDR1 is LNHDA and CDR2 SQIVND (reference sequence). The CDR3 covers 12 residues. The V end was cut by 7 bases, the J end by 1 base, with 7 bases between. CDR3 sequence (DNA): TGTGCCAGTAAAGTTGGGAACACTGAAGCTTTCTTT. The encoded protein is CASKVGNTEAFF.

This clonotype showed up many times. This rearrangement joins TRBV10-1 to TRBJ2-4, with unresolved D. Germline values: CDR1 WNHNN, CDR2 SYGVQD (reference sequence). The CDR3 runs 14 residues. The germline V and J ends were trimmed by 9 bases and 1 base, with 13 bases remaining between them. This CDR3 reads CARPFGVAKNIQYF. In DNA, the CDR3 is TGCGCCAGACCCTTTGGAGTGGCCAAAAACATTCAGTACTTC.

This clonotype was observed many times. The rearrangement links TRBV5-1 to TRBJ1-1, with 9 bases matching TRBD1. There are 15 residues in the CDR3. V lost 4 bases, J lost 1 base, and 5 bases stayed unmatched. Germline V gene data show CDR1 as SGHRS and CDR2 as YFSETQ. The CDR3 region is CASSLTGGPNTEAFF. CDR3 coding DNA: TGCGCCAGCAGCCTGACAGGGGGACCGAACACTGAAGCTTTCTTT.

V gene TRBV2 combines with J gene TRBJ2-2; D is unclear. The CDR3 is 14 residues long. Germline CDR1 SNHLY, CDR2 FYNNEI. Trimming removed 4 bases at V and 0 bases at J, with 6 bases between. CDR3: CASSAKTNTGELFF. The CDR3 region has the DNA TGTGCCAGCAGTGCGAAGACGAACACCGGGGAGCTGTTTTTT.

The gene calls are TRBV25-1 and TRBJ1-4; 12 bases align to TRBD1. The CDR3 sequence is 17 residues long. Germline CDR1 MGHDK, CDR2 SYGVNS. V lost 4 bases to trimming and J lost 7 bases; unmatched junction nucleotides: 10. The CDR3 loop reads CASSGPGTGGRGEKLFF. In DNA form, the CDR3 reads TGTGCCAGCAGTGGTCCCGGGACAGGGGGCAGGGGTGAAAAACTGTTTTTT.

In its sample, this clonotype was seen many times. The rearrangement uses TRBV13 and TRBJ2-3; D perhaps matches TRBD1 (6 bases). Germline V gene data show CDR1 as PRHDT and CDR2 as FYEKMQ (reference sequence). This CDR3 is built from 13 residues. Trimming pared 1 base from V and 5 bases from J, leaving 7 bases between. CDR3 DNA sequence: TGTGCCAGCAGCTTAGAGGGGGAAGATACGCAGTATTTT. Translated: CASSLEGEDTQYF.

This chain connects TRBV10-3 to TRBJ1-2, with TRBD1 matching over 7 bases. The CDR3 spans 16 residues. J was trimmed by 3 bases and V by 5 bases; bases with no gene match: 12. Germline CDR1 and CDR2: ENHRY and SYGVKD. The chain's CDR3 is CAISPPEAGGDYGYTF. CDR3 in DNA: TGTGCCATCAGTCCCCCTGAAGCAGGGGGAGACTATGGCTACACCTTC.

In its sample, this clonotype was seen many times. CDR3 loop: CASSNRLAGGPYNEQFF. As DNA, the CDR3 is TGTGCCAGTAGTAATCGACTAGCGGGGGGCCCCTACAATGAGCAGTTCTTC. The genes are TRBV19 and TRBJ2-1; TRBD2 matches 13 bases. Germline CDR1 and CDR2: LNHDA and SQIVND (reference sequence). The CDR3 contains 17 residues. Trimming cost V 4 bases and J 2 bases; bases outside gene matches: 5. Full variable domain (missing parts from reference TRBV19 and TRBJ2-1): DGGITQSPKYLFRKEGQNVTLSCEQNLNHDAMYWYRQDPGQGLRLIYYSQIVNDFQKGDIAEGYSVSREKKESFPLTVTSAQKNPTAFYLCASSNRLAGGPYNEQFFGPGTRLTVL.

About this clonotype itself: One end of the junction is discordant with germline, which a read error may explain. The chain carries TRBV12-3 or TRBV12-4 and TRBJ2-5; D remains ambiguous. The CDR3 runs to 11 residues. DNA for the CDR3: TGTGCCATCAGTGAGATGGGGACCCAGTACTTC. Amino acid sequence: CAISEMGTQYF.

This clonotype has a single count. Compared with germline, one end of the junction differs, possibly owing to a read error. V usage is TRBV20-1 and J usage is TRBJ1-1; TRBD1 agrees at 7 bases. The CDR3 contains 12 residues. In germline, CDR1 is DFQATT, CDR2 SNEGSKA (reference sequence). The CDR3 nucleotides are TGTAGTGGTAGACAGGGTAACACTGAAGCTTTCTTT. Translation gives CSGRQGNTEAFF.

This clonotype came up many times. This chain connects TRBV11-2 to TRBJ2-1; 8 nucleotides line up with TRBD1. This CDR3 is built from 15 residues. The germline V gene has CDR1 SGHAT and CDR2 FQNNGV. The J segment lost 8 bases and the V segment lost 5 bases, leaving 11 bases of the junction unmatched. In DNA, the CDR3 is TGTGCCAGCAGCCAGGACAGGGCGACTTGGGATGAGCAGTTCTTC. Protein sequence: CASSQDRATWDEQFF.

This clonotype came up once. The chain joins TRBV7-8 to TRBJ2-7; 9 nucleotides match TRBD2. The CDR3 totals 15 residues. V trimming: 3 bases; J trimming: 4 bases; junction bases outside the gene matches: 7. Germline CDR1 reads SGHVS; CDR2 reads FQNEAQ. This CDR3 reads CASSFVAGEAYEQYF. In DNA, the CDR3 is TGTGCCAGCAGCTTTGTAGCGGGAGAGGCTTACGAGCAGTACTTC.

In this sample, this clonotype turned up many times. The junction does not match germline at one end; this may be a read error. This chain uses TRBV11-2 with TRBJ2-7; D unclear. Per the germline V gene, CDR1 is SGHAT and CDR2 is FQNNGV. The CDR3 contains 11 residues. CDR3 sequence reads: CASSLDGILIF. CDR3 nucleotide sequence: TGTGCCAGCAGCTTAGATGGAATACTAATTTTC.

The CDR3 spells CASSQDRRNTEAFF. CDR3 sequence (DNA): TGTGCCAGCAGCCAAGATCGCAGGAACACTGAAGCTTTCTTT. The chain employs TRBV4-2 and TRBJ1-1; D not resolved. The germline V gene encodes CDR1 LGHNA and CDR2 YNFKEQ. V was cut by 0 bases and J by 1 base, with 6 bases left in between. The length of the CDR3 is 14 residues.

The genes are TRBV20-1 and TRBJ1-6; D possibly corresponds to TRBD1 (5 bases). V lost 3 bases and J 9 bases, leaving 12 bases between the germline ends. CDR1 DFQATT and CDR2 SNEGSKA come from the germline V gene (reference sequence). The CDR3 runs 13 residues. CDR3 DNA sequence: TGCAGTGCTAGGGGGGGTATGGGTTCACCCCTCCACTTT. As protein: CSARGGMGSPLHF.